One sample yielded the 6 T cell receptor beta chains listed below, sequenced in a study of OX40 agonist ivuxolimab in advanced cancers. Libraries were prepared through the immunoSEQ multiplex PCR assay. TCRdb limited this immuneACCESS table to in-frame rearrangements with V and J called. A share of clones is missing; checked studies link under half to unresolved V genes, and the rest is unexplained. The sample table lists roughly 71,000 clones, roughly nine tenths of them with a count of one. The ten largest clones represent about 15% of the sample. Sequences were derived from CD4+ or CD8+ T cells sorted from blood, sampled in a trial of the OX40 agonist ivuxolimab. The receptors stem from an adult with an advanced solid tumor such as melanoma, head and neck, liver or kidney cancer.

The V call is TRBV4-2, the J call TRBJ1-5; weak D call: TRBD1 (5 bases). Trimming left V 0 bases short and J 6 bases short, with 12 bases between. This CDR3 region has 15 residues. Germline values: CDR1 LGHNA, CDR2 YNFKEQ. CDR3 nucleotides: TGTGCCAGCAGCCAAGATTGGGGGATTAGTCAGCCCCAGCATTTT. Translation gives CASSQDWGISQPQHF.

This chain connects TRBV13 to TRBJ2-1; TRBD2 aligns across 13 bases. The CDR3 length is 20 residues. Germline lookup yields CDR1 PRHDT and CDR2 FYEKMQ (reference sequence). Trimming cost V 1 base and J 3 bases; bases outside gene matches: 12. CDR3 nucleotide sequence: TGTGCCAGCAGCTTAGAGGGGACTAGCGGGATCCCTCGAGACTACAATGAGCAGTTCTTC. It is translated as CASSLEGTSGIPRDYNEQFF. The full variable domain, completed using reference TRBV13 and TRBJ2-1, is AAGVIQSPRHLIKEKRETATLKCYPIPRHDTVYWYQQGPGQDPQFLISFYEKMQSDKGSIPDRFSAQQFSDYHSELNMSSLELGDSALYFCASSLEGTSGIPRDYNEQFFGPGTRLTVL.

The rearrangement joins TRBV27 to TRBJ2-1, with 10 bases fitting TRBD1. V dropped 6 bases and J dropped 15; count of bases not matched to a gene: 8. CDR3 length: 12 amino acids. Per the germline V gene, CDR1 is MNHEY and CDR2 is SMNVEV (reference sequence). DNA of the CDR3: TGTGCCAGCAGCCTAGGGGGGACAGGGGTGTTCTTC. Protein sequence: CASSLGGTGVFF.

The chain has TRBV4-3 and TRBJ2-7; D might be TRBD2 (5 bases). Per germline, CDR1 LGHNA and CDR2 YSLEER. With 0 bases removed from V and 2 bases from J, the gap between germline ends came to 11 bases. The CDR3 contains 15 residues. The CDR3 coding sequence is TGCGCCAGCAGCCAAGATGAGGGATTGACCTACGAGCAGTACTTC. It codes for CASSQDEGLTYEQYF.

The rearrangement uses TRBV10-3 and TRBJ2-3; D is ambiguous. Germline CDR1 and CDR2: ENHRY and SYGVKD. V lost 10 bases and J 5 bases, leaving 13 bases between the germline ends. The CDR3 contains 12 residues. In DNA form, the CDR3 reads TGTGCCACCTCCTCGGGTATAGATACGCAGTATTTT. Translating it yields CATSSGIDTQYF.

The V call is TRBV7-9, the J call TRBJ2-1, with 7 positions matching TRBD1. CDR3 length equals 12 residues. Germline trimming cut 5 bases from V and 7 bases from J; bases unmatched to any gene: 2. CDR1 SEHNR and CDR2 FQNEAQ come from the germline V gene (reference sequence). The CDR3 sequence is CASSTQGNEQFF. DNA for the CDR3: TGTGCCAGCAGCACACAGGGGAATGAGCAGTTCTTC. Looking up the rest from reference TRBV7-9 and TRBJ2-1 gives the full variable domain: DTGVSQNPRHKITKRGQNVTFRCDPISEHNRLYWYRQTLGQGPEFLTYFQNEAQLEKSRLLSDRFSAERPKGSFSTLEIQRTEQGDSAMYLCASSTQGNEQFFGPGTRLTVL.